This T cell receptor (beta chain) is from a study of shared clonotypes between healthy human individuals. As to this clone: Its antigen is still unknown.

It was roughly 210 ng DNA, 25,000 to 35,000 T cell genomes, that sorted-subset replicate PCRs used. Per the original methods: ImmunoSEQ sequences covered only the junction and lacked quality scores; filtering therefore differed. Libraries were prepared by immunoSEQ multiplex PCR; TCRdb keeps only in-frame clonotypes and omits some of them. The D gene and trimming were derived from the DNA, and the V and J assignments and clone size from that table. The table has roughly 530,000 clones, 96% seen once. Findings of the study overall: Around 5% was the fraction of naive CD4 clonotypes found shared across a few donors. Generally, estimated richness proved larger in naive subsets than it did in memory subsets.

Material: naive CD4+ T cells sorted from blood. Stated subset: CD45RA+ positively selected. The sequence came from a woman in her 30s in good health.

Here the CDR3 reads CASSPRVSSYEQYF. The CDR3 coding sequence is TGTGCCAGTAGTCCCCGCGTGAGCTCCTACGAGCAGTACTTC. The rearrangement uses TRBV19 and TRBJ2-5, with D hard to call. The J call may be wrong; the DNA end is better matched by TRBJ2-7. The germline CDR1 and CDR2 sequences are LNHDA and SQIVND (reference sequence). The CDR3 runs to 14 residues.